The present T cell receptor (beta chain) was sequenced within a study of graft-versus-host responses after intestinal transplantation. Generated by immunoSEQ multiplex PCR, the TCRdb table keeps only in-frame clones and is missing some. The repertoire holds several thousand clones, with about four fifths as singletons. Intraepithelial and lamina propria lymphocytes were released after the graft tissue was processed. The sequence was collected from a human patient who received an intestinal transplant, so some T cells may come from the graft donor. This sample comprised ileum tissue, obtained roughly 300 days after intestinal transplant.

DNA of the CDR3: TGCGCCAGCAGCCAAGGCCTGAGGGGAGGGAACAATCAGCCCCAGCATTTT. Protein product: CASSQGLRGGNNQPQHF. The V call is TRBV4-1, the J call TRBJ1-5; tentative D call: TRBD1 (5 bases). V was cut by 1 base and J by 3 bases, with 16 bases left in between. This CDR3 has 17 residues. The germline V gene has CDR1 MGHRA and CDR2 YSYEKL.